This T cell receptor beta chain is drawn from a study of blood T cell repertoires in COVID-19 (dated by TCRdb to the early 2020s). Looking at the study overall: Collaborator samples came from the United States, Italy and Spain and covered acute and convalescent phases of COVID-19. The samples were drawn from two sources: the first 160 participants of the ongoing ImmuneRACE study, and 950 to 1,500 subjects contributed by 6 global collaborators. The repertoires were made available in a free public database intended to serve as a resource for research on the immune response to SARS-CoV-2. Where available, HLA class I and class II types were taken from metadata supplied by the sample provider and were not determined by assay-based typing. A de-identified subject ID, COVID-19 status, age in years and sex were almost always included in the sample metadata. Subjects who had been exposed to COVID-19, were actively infected with it, or had recovered from it provided the deeply sampled blood TCRbeta repertoires that made up the dataset. The material from the prospective study consisted of cDNA or gDNA derived from T cells, B-cell-depleted T cells, or PBMCs.

Summary of the overall study and its limitations: The amount of clinical and demographic metadata varied by source and participant and was provided uncurated.

One collaborating source in Seattle enrolled patients during active infection and followed them longitudinally through the course of disease. Each collaborating institution followed its own protocols to collect whole blood in K2EDTA tubes. For TCRbeta analysis, collaborators shipped samples as frozen whole blood, isolated PBMCs, or DNA extracted from either of those sample types. The immunoSEQ Assay, a bias-controlled multiplex PCR, was used to amplify TCRbeta CDR3 regions from genomic DNA. In the authors' own workflow: Within the assay, amplification of reference gene primers was used to estimate how many nucleated cells each sample contained. To quantify the absolute abundance of each unique TCRbeta CDR3 rearrangement, sequence reads were collapsed and filtered. For each sample, productive Simpson clonality was calculated by taking the square root of Simpson's diversity index across productive rearrangements. This immuneACCESS table, as held by TCRdb, lists in-frame sequences with V and J called but not all clones. Of the missing ones, under half trace to an unresolved V gene in checked studies; the others have no known cause. The V and J calls and clone size come from that table; D and trimming were worked out from the DNA. The sample data list roughly 150,000 clones, and over 75% of these were observed just once. In total, the top ten clones hold roughly 13% of the sample.

This clone has a count of ten or more. Its recognized antigen is unknown. No qualities accompany the bases; no much larger clone lies one base away. There are 13 amino acids in the CDR3, from cysteine to phenylalanine inclusive. The read is trimmed to its CDR3 DNA, 39 bases read in frame from base 1. In the germline V gene, CDR1 corresponds to SGHTA and CDR2 to FQGNSA. Cut back by 3 bases and 6 bases, the V and J ends lie 8 bases apart. The sequencing input was peripheral blood. This clonotype was obtained from a man aged 18 to 30 with COVID-19, enrolled during active disease. The rearrangement combines TRBV7-2 with TRBJ2-2, with TRBD1 perhaps the D gene, on 5 matching bases. In nucleotides, the sequence is TGTGCCAGCAGCTTGCAAGGGGCCGGGGAGCTGTTTTTT. Its translation is CASSLQGAGELFF.